This record concerns one T cell receptor (beta chain) sequence. Its antigen is still unknown. The data were taken from a study of identical twins. Study results and caveats: Fewer insertions were carried by abundant cord blood beta clonotypes, but none was seen in memory repertoires. Out-of-frame beta chain sequences displayed weaker excess sharing between twins.

CDR1 is MDHEN, CDR2 SYDVKM, per germline. This CDR3 has 14 residues. V dropped 6 bases and J dropped 7; count of bases not matched to a gene: 7. Template switching, a step in the protocol, added a universal primer site, and cDNA carried unique molecular identifiers. TCRdb passed the 5' RACE reads through MiXCR, listing each CDR3 protein once. Of about 260,000 distinct CDR3 sequences in the sample, 5.5% to 8% were seen once. Healthy Caucasians alone served as donors. These sequences were also reported in another study, on yellow fever vaccine responses in identical twins.

The sample comprised memory (CD45RO+) T cells sorted from blood. This receptor was obtained from a woman aged 18-29 years in good health. This chain uses TRBV28 with TRBJ2-1; 9 bases fit TRBD2. DNA of the CDR3: TGTGCCAGCAGCGCTCGGACTAGCGAAAATGAGCAGTTCTTC. Protein sequence: CASSARTSENEQFF.